This T cell receptor beta chain appears in the sequencing data of a study of quantifying T cell responses using KT2 cells (dated by TCRdb to 2016 to 2017). Describing the broader study: RNA was DNase-treated and reverse transcribed with TCR alpha and beta constant-region primers, mostly using SuperScript III. Under optimum conditions, the T4 ligation step was estimated to exceed 9% efficiency. PCR2 was run as a SYBR Green qPCR and stopped at a predetermined fluorescence threshold to avoid over-amplification.

Points the paper makes about the study in general: Saturation in the detection of KT2 sequences was observed at very high KT2 spike-in numbers. The study did not include a side-by-side comparison of this pipeline with other TCR sequencing techniques. KT2 sequences were detected down to the lowest spike-in tested, which was about one KT2 cell per 100,000 PBMC. The numbers of KT2 alpha and beta sequences increased linearly with the number of input KT2 cells across several orders of magnitude.

The library was prepared using UMI-ligation and nested PCR. A single-stranded oligonucleotide carrying the Illumina SP2 sequence and a UMI was ligated to the cDNA 3' end using T4 RNA ligase 1. PCR1 was run for 4 to 5 cycles (98 degrees C for 15 s, 69 degrees C for 30 s, 72 degrees C for 40 s), and an equimolar mix of RC1.1 and RC1.2, covering TRBC1 and TRBC2, was used as the beta primer. From PCR2 onward, TCR alpha and beta chains were processed separately, and sample indices and Illumina adaptors were added. Placed after an 8-base spacer, the UMI was made up of 12 random nucleotides arranged as two hexamers with a spacer between them. Sequencing was done on an Illumina MiSeq using v2 2x251 paired-end chemistry, usually with about a dozen samples per run. PhiX DNA was added at about 4.5-8% to each sequencing library so that diversity was increased. On the study's bioinformatics: Raw reads were converted to FASTQ with bcl2fastq and demultiplexed by dual indices using Demultiplexor. V and J genes were assigned by Decombinator through tag matching, with a single base-pair mismatch permitted. UMIs were used by Collapsinator to correct both sequencing errors and frequency errors caused by PCR heterogeneity. Decombinator identifiers were converted to nucleotide sequence by CDR3Translator, the sequences were translated to amino acids, and CDR3 was extracted using C- and N-terminal motifs. A cluster of KT2 sequences that shared one unique molecular identifier was counted as a single distinct KT2 TCR. TCRdb itself trimmed the public reads at Q25 with fastp, ran MiXCR and retained productive beta chains. Every CDR3 protein is listed once, alongside the most common genes and DNA of its rows. These V and J calls are TCRdb output, not the study's own analysis. This sample holds 60,000 or so distinct CDR3 sequences; around an eighth were observed only once. The top ten constitute roughly 9.9% of the sample.

Unmatched junction bases come to 8, with V trimmed by 1 base and J by 5 bases. The CDR3 runs 15 amino acids, cysteine and phenylalanine included. The sequence is cut down to CDR3 DNA, 45 bases in frame from base 1. For CDR1 and CDR2, the germline V gene (reference sequence) lists GTSNPN and SVGIG. This clonotype turned up a few times. Its target antigen remains unknown. Nothing much larger sits one base from this clone, and base qualities are not available. To test the sensitivity and accuracy of the pipeline, known numbers of KT2, a T cell clone whose TCR had already been sequenced, were spiked into unfractionated PBMC. A range of KT2-to-PBMC ratios was generated by mixing KT2 cells with a fixed number of PBMC.

This receptor chain uses TRBV30 and TRBJ2-5, with TRBD2 identical over 9 junction bases. The sequenced sample consisted of PBMCs spiked with cells of the T cell clone KT2. This clonotype was sampled from a human donor. The CDR3 corresponds to CAWSEMAGGGETQYF. The nucleotides are TGTGCCTGGAGTGAAATGGCGGGAGGGGGGGAGACCCAGTACTTC.